This TCR beta chain was captured in a study of tumor-infiltrating lymphocytes in primary liver carcinoma. Background on the study: Both sexes were represented among patients, who were 30 to 69 years old. The study obtained roughly 3.65 to 8 million productive TCRbeta reads per sample, similar across tissue types.

Of note for this clonotype: Antigen specificity is unknown. Possible read error: a much larger clone is one base away.

CDR1 and CDR2 (germline): SGHVS, FQNEAQ. The CDR3 runs to 14 residues. Trimming took 6 bases from V and 4 from J; bases not matched to a gene: 6. Co-extraction yielded RNA and DNA from around 20-30 mg of unsorted bulk tissue. The input was 450 to 500 ng total RNA; TCR beta cDNA was made from it with a constant-region primer. Three rounds of nested multiplex PCR with slightly modified ARM-PCR produced TCR beta libraries. With TRBV1-TRBV30 forward primers and a C-beta reverse primer, the first two PCR rounds were run for approximately 10 cycles each. TCRdb fed the multiplex PCR reads into MiXCR, producing one record per CDR3 protein. This sample has about 120,000 distinct CDR3 sequences, with around 70% found just once. Study-level points and caveats: Tumors had a significantly higher top-250-clone fraction than blood (p = 0.039).

The sequence was obtained from a woman aged 60-70 years with primary liver carcinoma and hepatitis B virus infection. The sample comprised tumor-adjacent normal liver tissue. V is TRBV7-8 and J is TRBJ2-5; 9 nucleotides line up with TRBD2. For the CDR3, the DNA is TGTGCCAGCAGGCTATATAGCGGGAGAGAGACCCAGTACTTC. Amino acid sequence: CASRLYSGRETQYF.